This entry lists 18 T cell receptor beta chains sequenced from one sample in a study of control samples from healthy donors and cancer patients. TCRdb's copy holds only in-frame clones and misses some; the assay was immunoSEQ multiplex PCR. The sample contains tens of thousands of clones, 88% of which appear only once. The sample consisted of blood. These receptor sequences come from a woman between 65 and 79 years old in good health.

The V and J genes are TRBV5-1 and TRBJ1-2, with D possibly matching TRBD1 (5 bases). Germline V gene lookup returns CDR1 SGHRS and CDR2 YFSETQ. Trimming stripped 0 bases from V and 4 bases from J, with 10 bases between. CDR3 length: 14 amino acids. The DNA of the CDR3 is TGCGCCAGCAGCTTGGCCCCGCAGGGCTATGGCTACACCTTC. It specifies CASSLAPQGYGYTF.

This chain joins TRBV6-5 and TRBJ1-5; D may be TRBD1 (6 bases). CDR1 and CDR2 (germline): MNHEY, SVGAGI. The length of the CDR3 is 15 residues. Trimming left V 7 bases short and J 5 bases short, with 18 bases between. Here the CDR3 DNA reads TGTGCCAGCAAACTTTACAGGGATAGGCATCAGCCCCAGCATTTT. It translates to CASKLYRDRHQPQHF.

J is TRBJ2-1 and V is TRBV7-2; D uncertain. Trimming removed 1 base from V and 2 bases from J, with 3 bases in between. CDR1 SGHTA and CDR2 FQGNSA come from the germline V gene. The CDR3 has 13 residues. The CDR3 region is CASSLGTYNEQFF. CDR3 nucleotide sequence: TGTGCCAGCAGCTTAGGCACCTACAATGAGCAGTTCTTC. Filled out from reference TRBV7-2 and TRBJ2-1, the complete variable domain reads GAGVSQSPSNKVTEKGKDVELRCDPISGHTALYWYRQSLGQGLEFLIYFQGNSAPDKSGLPSDRFSAERTGGSVSTLTIQRTQQEDSAVYLCASSLGTYNEQFFGPGTRLTVL.

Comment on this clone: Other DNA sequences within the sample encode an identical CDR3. Written as DNA, the CDR3 is TGCGCCAGCAGCTCCGGGACAGGGTATAATTCACCCCTCCACTTT. This translates into CASSSGTGYNSPLHF. V is TRBV5-1 and J is TRBJ1-6; 9 bases are shared with TRBD1. Germline loops: CDR1 SGHRS, CDR2 YFSETQ. CDR3 length equals 15 residues. The V segment lost 3 bases and the J segment 4 bases; nucleotides outside the gene matches: 2.

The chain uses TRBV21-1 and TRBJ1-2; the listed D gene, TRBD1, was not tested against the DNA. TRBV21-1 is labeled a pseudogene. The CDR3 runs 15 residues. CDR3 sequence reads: CASGPVQGVDYGYTF. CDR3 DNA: TGTGCCAGCGGCCCGGTACAGGGGGTAGACTATGGCTACACCTTC.

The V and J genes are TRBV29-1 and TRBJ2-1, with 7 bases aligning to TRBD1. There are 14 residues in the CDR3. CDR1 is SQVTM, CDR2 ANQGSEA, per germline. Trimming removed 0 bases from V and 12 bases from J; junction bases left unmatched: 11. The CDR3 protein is CSVEDLNRGYGQFF. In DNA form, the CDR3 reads TGCAGCGTTGAAGATCTGAACAGGGGTTATGGGCAGTTCTTC.

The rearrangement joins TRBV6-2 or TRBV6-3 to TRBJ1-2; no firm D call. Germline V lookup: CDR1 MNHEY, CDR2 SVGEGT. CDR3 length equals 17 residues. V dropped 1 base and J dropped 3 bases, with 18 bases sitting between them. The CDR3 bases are TGTGCCAGCAGTTACTTATCTCTTTTGGGCAAGTACTATGGCTACACCTTC. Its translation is CASSYLSLLGKYYGYTF.

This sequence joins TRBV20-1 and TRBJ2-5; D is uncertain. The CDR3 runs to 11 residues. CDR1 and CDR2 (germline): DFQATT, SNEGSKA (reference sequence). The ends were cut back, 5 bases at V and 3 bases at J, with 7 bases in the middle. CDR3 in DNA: TGCAGTGCTCGTGGAAAAGAGACCCAGTACTTC. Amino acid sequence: CSARGKETQYF.

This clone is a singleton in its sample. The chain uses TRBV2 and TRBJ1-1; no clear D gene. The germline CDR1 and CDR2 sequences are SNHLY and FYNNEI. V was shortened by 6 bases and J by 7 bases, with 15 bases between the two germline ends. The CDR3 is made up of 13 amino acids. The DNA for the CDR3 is TGTGCCAGCAGCTATAGGTGGGGTGGTGAAGCTTTCTTT. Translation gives CASSYRWGGEAFF.

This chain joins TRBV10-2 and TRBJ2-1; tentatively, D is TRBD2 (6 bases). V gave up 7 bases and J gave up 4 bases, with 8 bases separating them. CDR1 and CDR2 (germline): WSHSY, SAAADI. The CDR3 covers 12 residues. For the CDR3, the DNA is TGCGCCAGCACCGGGACTTACAATGAGCAGTTCTTC. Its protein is CASTGTYNEQFF.

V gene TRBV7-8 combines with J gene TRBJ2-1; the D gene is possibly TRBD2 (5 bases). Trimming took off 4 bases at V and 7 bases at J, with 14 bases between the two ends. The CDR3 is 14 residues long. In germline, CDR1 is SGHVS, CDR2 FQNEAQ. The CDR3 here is CASSSQTRRNEQFF. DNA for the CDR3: TGTGCCAGCAGCTCCCAAACTAGGAGAAATGAGCAGTTCTTC.

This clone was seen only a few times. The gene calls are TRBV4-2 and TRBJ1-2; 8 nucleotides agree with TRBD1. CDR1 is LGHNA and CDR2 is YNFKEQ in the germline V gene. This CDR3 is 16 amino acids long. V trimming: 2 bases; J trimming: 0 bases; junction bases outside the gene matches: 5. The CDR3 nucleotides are TGTGCCAGCAGCCAACAAGGGACAGGCACTAACTATGGCTACACCTTC. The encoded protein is CASSQQGTGTNYGYTF.

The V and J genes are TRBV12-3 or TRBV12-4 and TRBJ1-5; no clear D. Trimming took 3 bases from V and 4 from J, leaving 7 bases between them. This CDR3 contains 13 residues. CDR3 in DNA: TGTGCCAGCAGTTTTTCCGGGAATCAGCCCCAGCATTTT. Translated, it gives CASSFSGNQPQHF.

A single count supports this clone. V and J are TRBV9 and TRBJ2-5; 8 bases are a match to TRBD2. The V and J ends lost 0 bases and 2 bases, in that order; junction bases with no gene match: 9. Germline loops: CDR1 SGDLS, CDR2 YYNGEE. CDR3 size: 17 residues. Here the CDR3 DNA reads TGTGCCAGCAGCGTAGGGGGCGGAGCGGGGGTTCAAGAGACCCAGTACTTC. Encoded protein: CASSVGGGAGVQETQYF.

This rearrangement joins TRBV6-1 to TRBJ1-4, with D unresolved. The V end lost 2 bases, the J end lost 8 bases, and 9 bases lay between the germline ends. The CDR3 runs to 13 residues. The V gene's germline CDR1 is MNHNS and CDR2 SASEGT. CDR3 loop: CASSELHGEKLFF. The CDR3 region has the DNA TGTGCCAGCAGTGAACTTCACGGGGAAAAACTGTTTTTT.

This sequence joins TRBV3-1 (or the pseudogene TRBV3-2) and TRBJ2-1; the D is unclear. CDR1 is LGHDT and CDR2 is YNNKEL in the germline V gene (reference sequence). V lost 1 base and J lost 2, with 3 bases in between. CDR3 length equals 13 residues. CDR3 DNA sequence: TGTGCCAGCAGCCAAGTGGCCTACAATGAGCAGTTCTTC. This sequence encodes CASSQVAYNEQFF.

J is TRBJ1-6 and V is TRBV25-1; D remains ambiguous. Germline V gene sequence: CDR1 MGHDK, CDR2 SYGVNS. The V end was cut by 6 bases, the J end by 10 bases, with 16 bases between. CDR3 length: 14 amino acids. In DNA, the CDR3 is TGTGCCAGCAGCCTCAGGCCTCCGCGGTCACCCCTCCACTTT. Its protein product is CASSLRPPRSPLHF.

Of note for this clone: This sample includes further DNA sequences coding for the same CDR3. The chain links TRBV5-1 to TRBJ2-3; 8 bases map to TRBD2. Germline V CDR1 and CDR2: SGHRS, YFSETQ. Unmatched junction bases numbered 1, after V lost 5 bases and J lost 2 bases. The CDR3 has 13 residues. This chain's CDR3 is CASSSGNTDTQYF. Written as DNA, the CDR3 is TGCGCCAGCAGTAGCGGGAACACAGATACGCAGTATTTT.